The entry below describes one T cell receptor beta chain. These data originate in a study of blood T cell repertoires in COVID-19. Study in general: Samples came from the United States, Italy and Spain, spanning acute and convalescent COVID-19. PBMCs, B-cell-depleted T cells, or T cells provided the cDNA or gDNA that made up the material.

Original processing notes: Amplification with reference gene primers provided the estimates of nucleated cell counts. Here immunoSEQ multiplex PCR was the method, and the copy in TCRdb shows in-frame clones only, minus some. V and J calls and clone size are given by that table; D and trimming were obtained from the DNA. Seen here are 350,000 to 550,000 clones, roughly 87% observed once, and the top ten hold about 2%. CDR1 is SGHRS and CDR2 is YFSETQ in the germline V gene. The junction had 5 bases not matched to a gene; V was cut back by 2 bases and J by 3 bases. The CDR3 sequence is 15 residues long.

This chain uses TRBV5-1 with TRBJ2-1; 7 nucleotides agree with TRBD2. Sample: PBMCs or T cells enriched from blood (not recorded which). This clonotype was sampled from a woman aged 18-29 years with acute COVID-19. CDR3 sequence reads: CASSFSTSIYNEQFF. The CDR3 DNA reads as TGCGCCAGCAGCTTCTCGACTAGCATCTACAATGAGCAGTTCTTC.